Shown below are 27 T cell receptor beta chains from a single sample sequenced in a study of T-cell memory formation after mild COVID-19 (dated by TCRdb to the early 2020s). Library construction relied on 5' RACE. The sequencer was an Illumina NovaSeq 6000. TCRdb trimmed the raw reads at Q25, called clones with MiXCR and kept productive beta chains. When rows share a CDR3 protein, they turn into one entry using the most common DNA and genes. The sample table shows roughly 500,000 distinct CDR3 sequences, and around 21% are seen once. The ten largest clonotypes hold under 15% of the sample. Sequencing was carried out using PBMCs or a T cell subset sorted from them (not recorded which). These receptors were collected from an adult woman who had mild COVID-19 (a few samples of this study predate the infection). The sample titles of this study are shuffled in the database, so cell type and time point are left out; the donor was told from shared clones.

V usage is TRBV5-1 and J usage is TRBJ2-7, with 9 bases fitting TRBD1. The ends lost 7 bases at V and 5 bases at J; junction bases unmatched: 10. CDR3 length: 14 amino acids. Germline V CDR1 and CDR2: SGHRS, YFSETQ. Written as DNA, the CDR3 is TGCGCCAGCGGTACCGGGACAGGGAGGAACGAGCAGTACTTC. It translates to CASGTGTGRNEQYF.

The sample holds a few counts of this clonotype. CDR3 amino acids: CSARERQETQYF. The CDR3 DNA is TGCAGTGCTAGAGAACGTCAAGAGACCCAGTACTTC. The rearrangement joins TRBV20-1 to TRBJ2-5; no definite D call. Between the trimmed V and J ends, which lost 0 bases and 2 bases, there was a span of 4 bases. This CDR3 has 12 residues. Germline lookup yields CDR1 DFQATT and CDR2 SNEGSKA (reference sequence).

The chain has TRBV30 and TRBJ2-7; D assignment may be TRBD1 or TRBD2 (5 bases each). The CDR3 consists of 16 residues. Germline V lookup: CDR1 GTSNPN, CDR2 SVGIG (reference sequence). V was trimmed by 4 bases and J by 0 bases, leaving 19 bases between them. The CDR3 region is CAWIPRDGESSYEQYF. CDR3 in DNA: TGTGCCTGGATTCCTCGGGACGGGGAGAGCTCCTACGAGCAGTACTTC.

The V gene is TRBV9, the J gene TRBJ1-2, with 9 bases lining up with TRBD1. After removal of 5 bases from V and 4 bases from J, the junction contained 9 bases not matched to a gene. The CDR3 consists of 15 residues. Germline lookup yields CDR1 SGDLS and CDR2 YYNGEE. The CDR3 region is CASSAGGQGIYGYTF. CDR3 DNA sequence: TGTGCCAGCAGTGCCGGGGGACAGGGCATCTATGGCTACACCTTC.

This clonotype was seen a few times. This chain connects TRBV30 to TRBJ2-1, with 9 bases that match TRBD2. Germline trimming cut 2 bases from V and 8 bases from J; bases unmatched to any gene: 7. Germline CDR1 reads GTSNPN; CDR2 reads SVGIG (reference sequence). This CDR3 contains 14 residues. The CDR3 protein is CAWSIGLARDEQFF. CDR3 DNA: TGTGCCTGGAGTATCGGACTAGCGAGAGATGAGCAGTTCTTC. The complete variable domain, with remaining parts taken from reference TRBV30 and TRBJ2-1, reads SQTIHQWPATLVQPVGSPLSLECTVEGTSNPNLYWYRQAAGRGLQLLFYSVGIGQISSEVPQNLSASRPQDRQFILSSKKLLLSDSGFYLCAWSIGLARDEQFFGPGTRLTVL.

The table lists this clonotype with a few counts. The chain carries TRBV7-9 and TRBJ2-5, with D possibly TRBD2 on 5 matching bases. Trimming took off 5 bases at V and 2 bases at J, with 15 bases between the two ends. Per germline, CDR1 SEHNR and CDR2 FQNEAQ (reference sequence). The CDR3 is made up of 15 amino acids. The CDR3 loop reads CASSIIDEGQETQYF. CDR3 nucleotide sequence: TGTGCCAGCAGCATCATCGATGAGGGACAAGAGACCCAGTACTTC. The variable domain in full, completed from reference TRBV7-9 and TRBJ2-5, reads DTGVSQNPRHKITKRGQNVTFRCDPISEHNRLYWYRQTLGQGPEFLTYFQNEAQLEKSRLLSDRFSAERPKGSFSTLEIQRTEQGDSAMYLCASSIIDEGQETQYFGPGTRLLVL.

The chain links TRBV6-2 or TRBV6-3 to TRBJ2-1, with D uncertain. Germline V gene lookup returns CDR1 MNHEY and CDR2 SVGEGT. The CDR3 runs 19 residues. Trimming left V 4 bases short and J 7 bases short, with 29 bases between. The CDR3 coding sequence is TGTGCCAGCAGTTCACGAGAAAAACTTGGTCCCGGCTACAGTAATGAGCAGTTCTTC. Its protein is CASSSREKLGPGYSNEQFF.

The chain combines TRBV11-2 with TRBJ2-2; 7 nucleotides agree with TRBD1. Germline V CDR1 and CDR2: SGHAT, FQNNGV. There are 16 residues in the CDR3. The V segment lost 1 base and the J segment 6 bases; nucleotides outside the gene matches: 8. CDR3 in DNA: TGTGCCAGCAGCTTAGCCCCGGGACAGACCCCCGGGGAGCTGTTTTTT. This encodes CASSLAPGQTPGELFF.

This clonotype was counted a few times. The chain recombines TRBV11-2 with TRBJ1-2; D is possibly TRBD1 (5 bases). CDR1 is SGHAT and CDR2 is FQNNGV in the germline V gene. The ends were cut back, 5 bases at V and 8 bases at J, with 18 bases in the middle. The CDR3 length is 14 residues. The CDR3 DNA reads as TGTGCCAGCAGCCTACGGGGGAACCCGGCGGGCTACACCTTC. Translated, it gives CASSLRGNPAGYTF.

This clonotype occurred a few times. The chain links TRBV6-5 to TRBJ1-2, with D possibly matching TRBD1 (5 bases). CDR3 length: 15 amino acids. Looked up from germline, CDR1 is MNHEY and CDR2 is SVGAGI. The ends were cut back, 0 bases at V and 5 bases at J, with 13 bases in the middle. DNA of the CDR3: TGTGCCAGCAGTTACTCGAGTACGGGGGTATATGGCTACACCTTC. Translation gives CASSYSSTGVYGYTF.

The chain links TRBV6-5 to TRBJ1-2; D is uncertain. Trimming left V 6 bases short and J 8 bases short, with 16 bases between. The length of the CDR3 is 13 residues. CDR1 is MNHEY, CDR2 SVGAGI, per germline. CDR3 protein: CASRFPGRRGYTF. The CDR3 DNA reads TGTGCCAGCAGATTCCCCGGCCGCCGGGGCTACACCTTC.

This clonotype was seen only a few times. The chain joins TRBV5-6 to TRBJ2-3, with 8 bases fitting TRBD1. In germline, CDR1 is SGHDT, CDR2 YYEEEE. Germline trimming cut 4 bases from V and 6 bases from J; bases unmatched to any gene: 13. The length of the CDR3 is 16 residues. As DNA, the CDR3 is TGTGCCAGCAGCGAAAGGACAGGGATGTACCTGGATACGCAGTATTTT. Amino acid sequence: CASSERTGMYLDTQYF.

The chain uses TRBV4-3 and TRBJ1-2; the match to TRBD1 covers 9 bases. The CDR3 covers 15 residues. The V gene's germline CDR1 is LGHNA and CDR2 YSLEER. V gave up 6 bases and J gave up 7 bases; unmatched junction bases: 12. DNA for the CDR3: TGCGCCAGCAGGCAGATAGGGGGACAGGGCCTTGGCTACACCTTC. It is translated as CASRQIGGQGLGYTF.

This clonotype occurred a few times. This chain connects TRBV4-2 to TRBJ1-4; D is perhaps TRBD1 (6 bases). CDR3 length: 14 amino acids. V dropped 4 bases and J dropped 5 bases, with 11 bases sitting between them. The germline CDR1 and CDR2 sequences are LGHNA and YNFKEQ. The CDR3 DNA follows: TGTGCCAGCAGCCCCAGACAGGAGAATGAAAAACTGTTTTTT. Translated: CASSPRQENEKLFF.

This clonotype was found a few times. The chain employs TRBV12-3 or TRBV12-4 and TRBJ1-2, with D perhaps matching TRBD1 (5 bases). This CDR3 region has 13 residues. Trimming removed 6 bases from V and 8 bases from J, with 16 bases in between. The CDR3 spells CASSMVGVGGYTF. The CDR3 DNA follows: TGTGCCAGCAGCATGGTGGGGGTGGGAGGCTACACCTTC.

V usage is TRBV13 and J usage is TRBJ2-7, with 10 bases matching TRBD1. The CDR3 contains 14 residues. CDR1 PRHDT and CDR2 FYEKMQ come from the germline V gene (reference sequence). The junction had 6 bases not matched to a gene; V was cut back by 4 bases and J by 6 bases. CDR3 DNA: TGTGCCAGCAGCTCCCGGGACAGGGGAACCGAGCAGTACTTC. Protein product: CASSSRDRGTEQYF.

The CDR3, as DNA: TGTGCCAGCAGCTTAGAGCGTCTAGCCATGGGGGAGCAGTACTTC. Its translation is CASSLERLAMGEQYF. V is TRBV7-2 and J is TRBJ2-7; maybe TRBD2 (5 bases). CDR1 and CDR2 from the germline V gene are SGHTA and FQGNSA. V was pared by 1 base and J by 7 bases, with 17 bases between. The CDR3 length is 15 residues.

V usage is TRBV5-5 and J usage is TRBJ1-1; D remains unclear. Trimming pared 0 bases from V and 1 base from J, leaving 16 bases between. In germline, CDR1 is SGHKS, CDR2 YYEKEE (reference sequence). CDR3 length equals 17 residues. The chain's CDR3 is CASSLVPSAWGNTEAFF. As DNA, the CDR3 is TGTGCCAGCAGCTTGGTGCCTTCCGCCTGGGGGAACACTGAAGCTTTCTTT. The full variable domain, its missing parts supplied by reference TRBV5-5 and TRBJ1-1, is DAGVTQSPTHLIKTRGQQVTLRCSPISGHKSVSWYQQVLGQGPQFIFQYYEKEERGRGNFPDRFSARQFPNYSSELNVNALLLGDSALYLCASSLVPSAWGNTEAFFGQGTRLTVV.

This clonotype was observed a handful of times. This rearrangement joins TRBV5-1 to TRBJ2-1, with TRBD1 as a possible D gene (5 bases). The CDR3 contains 12 residues. CDR1 and CDR2 (germline): SGHRS, YFSETQ. With 0 bases removed from V and 16 bases from J, the gap between germline ends came to 14 bases. The CDR3 sequence: CASSLEGFLEFF. The CDR3 DNA reads TGCGCCAGCAGCTTGGAGGGGTTTCTAGAATTCTTC.

This clonotype was seen a handful of times. This chain links TRBV29-1 with TRBJ2-2, with 10 bases lining up with TRBD1. Germline CDR1 and CDR2: SQVTM and ANQGSEA. There are 15 residues in the CDR3. The V and J ends lost 6 bases and 0 bases, in that order; junction bases with no gene match: 4. CDR3 nucleotides: TGCAGCGTGAAGACAGGGGGCGCGAACACCGGGGAGCTGTTTTTT. The encoded protein is CSVKTGGANTGELFF.

This chain uses TRBV27 with TRBJ1-6; D gene unclear. Germline CDR1 is MNHEY and CDR2 is SMNVEV (reference sequence). This CDR3 has 14 residues. The germline V and J ends were trimmed by 2 bases and 3 bases, with 5 bases remaining between them. The CDR3 is CASSLNRYNSPLHF. DNA for the CDR3: TGTGCCAGCAGTTTAAACCGCTATAATTCACCCCTCCACTTT.

In its sample, this clonotype was seen a few times. V is TRBV3-1 and J is TRBJ2-7, with TRBD1 matching 7 bases. This CDR3 region has 12 residues. The V gene's germline CDR1 is LGHDT and CDR2 YNNKEL (reference sequence). Trimming at V came to 3 bases and at J to 12 bases, leaving 8 bases not matched to a gene. The CDR3 region has the DNA TGTGCCAGCAGCCAGACACCGGGACAGTGGTACTTC. Translated, it gives CASSQTPGQWYF.

The chain links TRBV7-6 to TRBJ1-3; 11 bases align to TRBD1. The CDR3 runs 16 residues. From germline, CDR1 is SGHVS and CDR2 FNYEAQ. J lost 3 bases, V lost 5 bases, and 6 bases had no gene match. The CDR3 loop reads CASSPPGTGGGNTIYF. CDR3 DNA sequence: TGTGCCAGCAGCCCTCCGGGGACAGGGGGTGGAAACACCATATATTTT.

This clonotype has more than one count but fewer than ten. This chain joins TRBV11-2 and TRBJ1-4; 7 bases map to TRBD1. The CDR3 runs to 18 residues. Germline CDR1 is SGHAT and CDR2 is FQNNGV. V lost 4 bases to trimming and J lost 0 bases; unmatched junction nucleotides: 11. The CDR3 coding sequence is TGTGCCAGCAGCTCGAGTGCAGGGGGAATCGCAACTAATGAAAAACTGTTTTTT. This codes for CASSSSAGGIATNEKLFF. Using reference TRBV11-2 and TRBJ1-4 for the parts outside the CDR3, the full variable domain is EAGVAQSPRYKIIEKRQSVAFWCNPISGHATLYWYQQILGQGPKLLIQFQNNGVVDDSQLPKDRFSAERLKGVDSTLKIQPAKLEDSAVYLCASSSSAGGIATNEKLFFGSGTQLSVL.

The rearrangement joins TRBV5-5 to TRBJ2-5; D may be TRBD2 (5 bases). This CDR3 spans 16 amino acids. Trimming took off 4 bases at V and 1 base at J, with 17 bases between the two ends. From germline, CDR1 is SGHKS and CDR2 YYEKEE (reference sequence). The CDR3 DNA follows: TGTGCCAGCAGCCGTTGGGGAGTAGATCCCCAAGAGACCCAGTACTTC. Translated: CASSRWGVDPQETQYF.

This chain joins TRBV6-5 and TRBJ2-3; maybe TRBD2 (6 bases). V was cut by 1 base and J by 1 base, with 15 bases left in between. This CDR3 contains 17 residues. Germline V gives CDR1 MNHEY, CDR2 SVGAGI. CDR3 residues: CASSYYGTSGGTDTQYF. CDR3 sequence (DNA): TGTGCCAGCAGTTACTACGGGACTTCCGGAGGCACAGATACGCAGTATTTT.

A few counts support this clonotype. The rearrangement links TRBV15 to TRBJ2-3, with D maybe TRBD2 (7 bases). There are 19 residues in the CDR3. V lost 0 bases and J lost 0, with 19 bases in between. Germline V gene data show CDR1 as LNHNV and CDR2 as YYDKDF (reference sequence). The CDR3 nucleotides read TGTGCCACCAGCAGAGATCTTTCTGGCGGGGGCCCGAGCACAGATACGCAGTATTTT. Its translation is CATSRDLSGGGPSTDTQYF.